Sequencing of this T cell receptor (beta chain) was carried out in a study of T cell responses to AZD1222 COVID-19 vaccine (TCRdb year 2021). As for the study more broadly: TCR sequencing covered 233 trial participants: 200 to 210 given two doses of AZD1222 and some 25 given two doses of MenACWY control vaccine. Enrollment into the trials was organized by age into subgroups of 18-55, 56-69 and 70-plus years, and those subgroups contained approximately 160, 26 and 62 TCR-sequenced participants, respectively.

Overall study results and their limits: The whole spike protein was spanned by vaccine-associated CD4 TCRs, and dominant responses were seen in regions 160-218 and 743-854. Conclusions about previously exposed vaccinees are limited because only five to seven AZD1222 recipients were SARS-CoV-2 seropositive at baseline. Epitopes outside the regions mutated in the B.1.351 and B.1.1.7 variants were reportedly recognized by nearly half of the unique spike-specific TCRs. The 56-69-year group was small, and its depth increase did not reach significance, likely because of low power. Participants were mostly white British and included more females than males, and it was suggested by the authors that clonal diversity may have been underestimated. A significant rise in spike-specific TCR breadth and depth was observed after two AZD1222 doses relative to day 0 and relative to MenACWY recipients. No day 14 peak-response samples were available, so repertoires were characterized only after the peak T cell response.

Read against the paper, the sample's time point label means: about 28 days (+/-7) after the second vaccine dose. AZD1222 recipients given second doses at about 4 weeks or at about 12 weeks were pooled, since spike-specific TCR depth and breadth were not found to differ between the two schedules. The vaccinee samples were drawn from two UK trials, COV001 and COV002, one of which was a single-blind randomized controlled phase 2/3 trial testing AZD1222 (ChAdOx1 nCoV-19) in healthy adults. Trial participant PBMC samples were collected at day 0 and day 28 after the second dose for TCRbeta chain sequencing. The CDR3 regions of human TCRbeta chains were analyzed by immunosequencing. As for how the authors treated the data: Repertoire TCRs were matched against a reference library of SARS-CoV-2-specific TCRs generated with the MIRA antigen-specificity platform. Breadth was defined as the fraction of unique TCRs that were SARS-CoV-2-associated. Depth was defined as the fraction of total T cells that were SARS-CoV-2-associated. Each spike-specific TCR was assigned to its reactive spike region and to a CD4 or CD8 class using the MIRA data. Log10-transformed breadth and depth values were compared by one-way ANOVA with Sidak's multiple comparisons tests. The table comes from immuneACCESS by way of TCRdb, which keeps in-frame sequences with V and J called. Part of the clones is missing from these tables; in studies checked, under half for an unresolved V gene and the rest for unknown reasons. The V and J calls and the clone size are those of that table, but D and trimming were determined from the DNA. In all, the sample holds approximately 150,000 clones, and 88% of those were seen once. Approximately 4.5% of the sample lies in the top ten.

V drops 5 bases and J drops 0 bases, leaving 10 bases in between. Looking up the germline V gene yields CDR1 MNHEY and CDR2 SVGAGI. From its cysteine to its phenylalanine, the CDR3 spans 15 amino acids. Only CDR3 DNA is held: 45 bases, read in frame from base 1. This clone came up many times. Its antigen is still unknown. No base qualities exist here, and no much larger clone lies one base off it. The chain links TRBV6-5 with TRBJ2-2; the D region possibly corresponds to TRBD2 (6 bases align). Specimen: peripheral blood, collected 28 days after the second AZD1222 dose. This receptor was obtained from an adult who received the AZD1222 COVID-19 vaccine. The encoded CDR3 is CASSRGGTNTGELFF. The sequenced DNA is TGTGCCAGCAGTCGAGGAGGGACGAACACCGGGGAGCTGTTTTTT.